Given below is one T cell receptor beta chain in context. Its specificity is not known. Researchers ran the PCR with 60 Vbeta and 13 Jbeta primers. Using immunoSEQ multiplex PCR, the repertoire was profiled, and TCRdb retains in-frame clones only, with some absent. The table includes 110,000 or so clones, around 80% detected once. The data originate from a study of cytomegalovirus exposure and HLA in healthy donors. The study, taken as a whole, reports: In a later analysis, TCR beta V- and J-gene trimming was associated with a missense DCLRE1C variant. Later examination showed HLA-associated TCR beta chains had greater clonal expansion than equally common others.

This CDR3 contains 19 residues. V lost 1 base, J lost 0 bases, and 22 bases lay in between. Germline V gene sequence: CDR1 SEHNR, CDR2 FQNEAQ (reference sequence). The sequence came from a male donor in good health and CMV-seronegative. The chain recombines TRBV7-9 with TRBJ2-7; perhaps TRBD1 as D (6 bases). Sequencing used PBMCs. The CDR3 coding sequence is TGTGCCAGCAGCTTAGGACCCTGGTATCGGGACAAGAGCTCCTACGAGCAGTACTTC. Translating it yields CASSLGPWYRDKSSYEQYF.